The T cell receptor (beta chain) described here comes from a study of blood T cell repertoires in COVID-19. Authors' analysis steps: Amplified reference gene primers provided the basis for estimating nucleated cell counts. TCRdb's copy holds only in-frame clones and misses some; the assay was immunoSEQ multiplex PCR. The V and J calls and clone size were taken over from that table, and D and trimming were inferred from the DNA. The profile shows 150,000 to 200,000 clones, roughly 76% of them singletons. This CDR3 spans 15 amino acids. V was clipped by 0 bases and J by 8 bases, with 19 bases between them. Germline CDR1 is GTSNPN and CDR2 is SVGIG (reference sequence).

Sequencing was performed on peripheral blood. This clonotype was obtained from a woman aged 45-60 years with active or convalescent COVID-19. This chain links TRBV30 with TRBJ1-1, with D possibly TRBD1 on 6 matching bases. The CDR3 coding sequence is TGTGCCTGGAGTGTAGACGGGCTTCAGGGGACCGAAGCTTTCTTT. Its protein product is CAWSVDGLQGTEAFF.